The clone carrying this T cell receptor (beta chain) was seen a single time. The CDR3 runs to 16 residues. From germline, CDR1 is LGHNA and CDR2 YSLEER. V shed 0 bases and J 6 bases; nucleotides not matched to a gene: 6. Authors' analysis steps: Estimated nucleated cell counts came from reference gene primer amplification. Repertoires were generated with immunoSEQ multiplex PCR, while TCRdb's copy carries only in-frame clones and drops some. The V and J calls and clone size come from that table; D and trimming were worked out from the DNA. The sample includes more than 200,000 clones, less than 90% of them seen just once. This specimen comes from a study of blood T cell repertoires in COVID-19. For the study at large: T cells, B-cell-depleted T cells, or PBMCs provided the cDNA or gDNA that served as material.

The V gene is TRBV4-3, the J gene TRBJ2-1; TRBD2 agrees at 9 bases. This clonotype was obtained from a man in his thirties or forties with active or convalescent COVID-19. Sequencing used peripheral blood. The CDR3, as DNA: TGCGCCAGCAGCCAAGAGAGCGGGGGGCGGATCAATGAGCAGTTCTTC. It yields the protein CASSQESGGRINEQFF.